Listed below are T cell receptor beta chains from one sample, sequenced in a study of identical twins. TCRdb passed the 5' RACE reads through MiXCR, listing each CDR3 protein once. The repertoire includes about 240,000 distinct CDR3 sequences, about 10% of them detected once, and approximately 9.1% sits in the top ten. Sequencing input: memory T cells sorted from blood. The source of these receptors is a man aged 50 or older in good health. The CDR3 runs from the conserved cysteine through the conserved F or W. A D gene is named only where the DNA matches it firmly. Size is omitted from some rows. Given values are once, few, many or a class for expanded clones.

CASSPGTQGYTF,TGTGCCAGCTCACCAGGGACGCAAGGCTACACCTTC,NA,NA,TRBJ1-2,TRBV18
CASRVGRGRSTDTQYF,TGTGCCAGCAGGGTCGGGAGGGGCAGGAGCACAGATACGCAGTATTTT,few,TRBD2,TRBJ2-3,TRBV11-2
CASSFRENKAQPQHF,TGTGCCAGCAGCTTCCGGGAGAATAAAGCTCAGCCCCAGCATTTT,many,NA,TRBJ1-5,TRBV5-8
CASSPGGVTGDGYTF,TGCGCCAGCAGCCCGGGGGGGGTCACGGGTGATGGCTACACCTTC,many,NA,TRBJ1-2,TRBV5-1
CASSLVGRDANSPLHF,TGTGCCAGCAGCTTGGTCGGCAGGGACGCTAATTCACCCCTCCACTTT,NA,NA,TRBJ1-6,TRBV5-6
CASSQDLNRDYGYTF,TGTGCCAGCAGCCAAGATCTCAACAGGGACTATGGCTACACCTTC,few,NA,TRBJ1-2,TRBV4-2
CASSLDFGNTIYF,TGTGCCAGCAGCTTGGATTTTGGAAACACCATATATTTT,NA,NA,TRBJ1-3,TRBV5-5
CATSVPSGLAADTQYF,TGTGCCACCAGTGTCCCCTCGGGACTAGCGGCAGATACGCAGTATTTT,few,TRBD2,TRBJ2-3,TRBV24-1
CSPTPGVGEQYF,TGCAGTCCTACGCCGGGGGTCGGCGAGCAGTACTTC,NA,NA,TRBJ2-7,TRBV20-1
CSVTQQGGQNQPQHF,TGCAGCGTGACGCAACAGGGTGGGCAGAATCAGCCCCAGCATTTT,few,NA,TRBJ1-5,TRBV29-1
CASSLSGIGVNQPQHF,TGTGCCAGCAGCCTCTCGGGGATTGGGGTCAATCAGCCCCAGCATTTT,few,NA,TRBJ1-5,TRBV7-2
CASSFSENQPQHF,TGTGCCAGCAGTTTCAGTGAGAATCAGCCCCAGCATTTT,many,NA,TRBJ1-5,TRBV12-3/TRBV12-4
CASSPGQENYEQYF,TGTGCCAGCTCCCCGGGACAGGAGAATTACGAGCAGTACTTC,many,TRBD1,TRBJ2-7,TRBV18
CASSPGLVEQQFF,TGTGCCAGCAGCCCCGGACTAGTCGAACAGCAGTTCTTC,NA,TRBD2,TRBJ2-1,TRBV7-2
CASSLSILNTEAFF,TGTGCCAGCAGTTTATCTATTCTGAACACTGAAGCTTTCTTT,NA,NA,TRBJ1-1,TRBV27
CASSASGPEQFF,TGTGCCAGCAGCGCCTCCGGGCCTGAGCAGTTCTTC,NA,NA,TRBJ2-1,TRBV7-9
CASLSRGVGWDRPYNEQFF,TGCGCCAGCTTATCCCGTGGGGTTGGTTGGGACAGGCCTTACAATGAGCAGTTCTTC,few,TRBD1,TRBJ2-1,TRBV23-1
CASSVRAPEQYF,TGTGCCAGCAGTGTGCGGGCCCCCGAGCAGTACTTC,NA,NA,TRBJ2-7,TRBV2
CSAPRGSGRAYSPLHF,TGCAGTGCACCGAGGGGGTCCGGCAGGGCGTATTCACCCCTCCACTTT,NA,NA,TRBJ1-6,TRBV20-1
CASSPTDSSGANVLTF,TGTGCCAGCTCTCCGACAGATAGCTCTGGGGCCAACGTCCTGACTTTC,NA,NA,TRBJ2-6,TRBV18
CASSYTSGASEQFF,TGTGCCAGCAGTTACACTAGCGGGGCGTCGGAGCAGTTCTTC,many,TRBD2,TRBJ2-1,TRBV6-2/TRBV6-3
CASEGAEEAFF,TGTGCCAGTGAAGGGGCAGAAGAAGCTTTCTTT,many,NA,TRBJ1-1,TRBV19
CSVLQGDTEAFF,TGCAGCGTGCTACAGGGGGACACTGAAGCTTTCTTT,NA,TRBD1,TRBJ1-1,TRBV29-1
CASSQRGRGTYEQYF,TGTGCCAGCAGCCAGAGGGGCAGGGGTACCTACGAGCAGTACTTC,NA,NA,TRBJ2-7,TRBV6-1
CASSQGAPDTGELFF,TGTGCCAGCAGCCAAGGGGCCCCAGACACCGGGGAGCTGTTTTTT,few,NA,TRBJ2-2,TRBV3-1
CSARDTGVKDGYTF,TGCAGTGCTAGGGACACAGGGGTCAAAGATGGCTACACCTTC,many,TRBD1,TRBJ1-2,TRBV20-1